This TCR beta chain is from a study of CD8+CD57+ T cells in acquired aplastic anemia. Study at large: Sorting CD4+ and CD8+ cells gave DNA averaging roughly 3.5 ug. Healthy donor CD4+ samples were sequenced to a depth that averaged roughly 10 million reads.

TCR beta VDJ combinations and CDR3 sequences were profiled from genomic DNA. TCRdb independently ran MiXCR on the reads; one entry per CDR3 protein. The table shows over 100,000 distinct CDR3 sequences, with around two fifths occurring only once. The CDR3 loop spans 15 amino acids. CDR1 is DFQATT and CDR2 is SNEGSKA in the germline V gene (reference sequence). The V end lost 3 bases, the J end lost 0 bases, and 13 bases lay between the germline ends. This sequence joins TRBV20-1 and TRBJ2-3; D perhaps matches TRBD2 (7 bases). Source material: sorted CD4+, CD8+, or CD8+CD57+ T cells (not recorded which) from PBMCs. The clonotype comes from a human donor in good health, serving as a control. The CDR3 DNA reads TGCAGTGCTAGGCCGGGGGGCACTAGCACAGATACGCAGTATTTT. Amino acid sequence: CSARPGGTSTDTQYF.